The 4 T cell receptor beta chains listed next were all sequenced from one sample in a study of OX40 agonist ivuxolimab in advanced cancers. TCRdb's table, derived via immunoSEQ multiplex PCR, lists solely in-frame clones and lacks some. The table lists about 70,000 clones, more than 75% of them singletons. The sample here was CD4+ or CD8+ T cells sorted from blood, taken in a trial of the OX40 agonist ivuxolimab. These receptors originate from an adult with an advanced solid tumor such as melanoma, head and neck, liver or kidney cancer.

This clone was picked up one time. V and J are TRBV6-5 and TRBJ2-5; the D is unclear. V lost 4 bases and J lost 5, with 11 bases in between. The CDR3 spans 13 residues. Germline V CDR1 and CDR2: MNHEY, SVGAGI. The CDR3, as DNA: TGTGCCAGCAGTTTGACCCGCTCGGAGACCCAGTACTTC. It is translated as CASSLTRSETQYF.

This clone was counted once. This chain's CDR3 is CASVLSGNNYGYTF. The CDR3 DNA reads TGTGCCAGCGTTTTAAGCGGGAATAACTATGGCTACACCTTC. This chain uses TRBV28 with TRBJ1-2, with D hard to call. The germline CDR1 and CDR2 sequences are MDHEN and SYDVKM. The CDR3 is 14 residues long. Trimming left V 8 bases short and J 1 base short, with 14 bases between.

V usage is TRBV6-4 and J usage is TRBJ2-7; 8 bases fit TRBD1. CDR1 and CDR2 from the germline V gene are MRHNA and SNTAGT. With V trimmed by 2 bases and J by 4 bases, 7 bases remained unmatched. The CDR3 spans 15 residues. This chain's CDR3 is CASSDRSRGPYEQYF. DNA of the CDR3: TGTGCCAGCAGTGACCGCAGCAGGGGGCCGTACGAGCAGTACTTC.

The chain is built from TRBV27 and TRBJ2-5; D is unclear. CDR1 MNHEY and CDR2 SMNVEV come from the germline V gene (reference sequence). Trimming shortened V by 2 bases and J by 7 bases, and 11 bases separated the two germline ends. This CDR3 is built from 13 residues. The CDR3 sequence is CASSLHVKRTQYF. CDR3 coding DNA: TGTGCCAGCAGTTTACACGTGAAACGGACCCAGTACTTC.